The rows below give T cell receptor beta chains drawn from one sample of a study of T cells after posttransplantation cyclophosphamide. Assay: immunoSEQ multiplex PCR; the TCRdb copy retains only in-frame clones and omits some. Recorded here are under 4,000 clones, none singletons. The material sequenced was PBMCs, taken 84 days after allogeneic stem cell transplant with posttransplant cyclophosphamide. The receptor source for this set is a female patient in her 40s who received an allogeneic stem cell transplant from a related donor, was CMV-positive, and had no GVHD. Some of the T cells might come from the graft donor. Each CDR3 is given with its conserved first and last residue. Each record gives: D gene, clone size, J gene, V gene, CDR3 protein, CDR3 DNA. The D gene is left open where the match is weak. Clone size is shown for a subset of rows, as once, few, many or a class of expanded clone.

. many TRBJ1-2 TRBV2 CASSVKGSYGYTF TGTGCCAGCAGTGTTAAGGGGAGCTATGGCTACACCTTC
TRBD1 large TRBJ2-2 TRBV9 CASSGRGTTTGELFF TGTGCCAGCAGCGGCAGGGGGACAACCACCGGGGAGCTGTTTTTT
TRBD2 many TRBJ2-1 TRBV4-1 CASSQVPARGGGNEQFF TGCGCCAGCAGCCAAGTCCCCGCACGCGGGGGGGGCAATGAGCAGTTCTTC
TRBD1 few TRBJ1-2 TRBV25-1 CASSDRGRYGYTF TGTGCCAGCAGTGACAGGGGGCGTTATGGCTACACCTTC
TRBD1 many TRBJ2-4 TRBV6-6 CASYQQGAKNIQYF TGTGCCAGCTATCAACAGGGGGCCAAAAACATTCAGTACTTC
TRBD2 many TRBJ2-7 TRBV5-4 CASSLRGTSGYEQYF TGTGCCAGCAGCCTACGCGGGACTAGCGGCTACGAGCAGTACTTC
TRBD1 many TRBJ2-7 TRBV27 CASSTQGPDRASYEQYF TGTGCCAGCAGTACCCAGGGTCCCGACAGGGCCTCCTACGAGCAGTACTTC
TRBD1 many TRBJ2-7 TRBV7-2 CASSLRDRGRGMHF TGTGCCAGCAGCCTCCGGGACAGGGGGCGGGGAATGCACTTC
. many TRBJ2-3 TRBV7-9 CASSFGRGDFTDTQYF TGTGCCAGCAGCTTTGGCAGGGGGGACTTCACAGATACGCAGTATTTT
TRBD1 many TRBJ2-3 TRBV11-2 CASSSLAGTGTTDTQYF TGTGCCAGCAGCTCTTTAGCCGGGACAGGGACCACAGATACGCAGTATTTT
TRBD1 few TRBJ2-5 TRBV29-1 CSVDGQASGETQYF TGCAGCGTCGATGGACAGGCAAGTGGAGAGACCCAGTACTTC
TRBD1 many TRBJ2-7 TRBV5-1 CASSLGQGFTYEQYF TGCGCCAGCAGCCTAGGACAGGGTTTTACCTACGAGCAGTACTTC
. many TRBJ1-1 TRBV18 CASSPPGVTEAFF TGTGCCAGCTCACCGCCAGGGGTCACTGAAGCTTTCTTT
. medium-sized TRBJ1-3 TRBV19 CASTEGLHSGNTIYF TGTGCCAGTACGGAGGGCCTTCACTCTGGAAACACCATATATTTT
. many TRBJ2-4 TRBV5-6 CASSLQGKNIQYF TGTGCCAGCAGCTTACAGGGCAAAAACATTCAGTACTTC
TRBD1 many TRBJ1-1 TRBV27 CASSPGQGEWNTEAFF TGTGCCAGCAGTCCCGGACAGGGGGAATGGAACACTGAAGCTTTCTTT
. few TRBJ2-7 TRBV9 CASSFGQGTAYEQYF TGTGCCAGCAGCTTCGGGCAGGGGACGGCATACGAGCAGTACTTC
TRBD1 many TRBJ1-1 TRBV6-2/TRBV6-3 CASSTPDRGNTEAFF TGTGCCAGCAGCACCCCGGACAGGGGGAACACTGAAGCTTTCTTT
. many TRBJ1-1 TRBV6-2/TRBV6-3 CASRGGDMNTEAFF TGTGCCAGCAGGGGCGGGGATATGAACACTGAAGCTTTCTTT
TRBD1 many TRBJ1-2 TRBV29-1 CSVDGPGTEYSNYGYTF TGCAGCGTTGACGGCCCCGGGACAGAATATAGCAACTATGGCTACACCTTC
. medium-sized TRBJ1-3 TRBV7-2 CASTLAAGTIYF TGTGCCAGCACCTTAGCGGCGGGGACCATATATTTT
TRBD1 . TRBJ2-7 TRBV5-6 CASVRQGFDEQYF TGTGCCAGCGTCCGACAGGGGTTCGACGAGCAGTACTTC
. . TRBJ1-6 TRBV25-1 CASSDPTGGGSPLHF TGTGCCAGCAGTGACCCGACAGGCGGAGGTTCACCCCTCCACTTT
TRBD1 many TRBJ1-1 TRBV2 CASRRDRGNTEAFF TGTGCCAGCCGGCGGGACAGGGGGAACACTGAAGCTTTCTTT
TRBD1 many TRBJ2-7 TRBV7-9 CASSALDRGSYEQYF TGTGCCAGCAGCGCCTTGGACAGGGGATCCTACGAGCAGTACTTC
. many TRBJ1-1 TRBV7-2 CASSSRSTGWAFF TGTGCCAGCAGCTCCCGCTCAACAGGGTGGGCTTTCTTT
. . TRBJ2-2 TRBV29-1 CSASRGVNTGELFF TGCAGCGCCAGCAGGGGCGTGAACACCGGGGAGCTGTTTTTT
TRBD1 many TRBJ1-1 TRBV7-9 CASSLVQGASEAFF TGTGCCAGCAGCTTAGTGCAGGGGGCGTCTGAAGCTTTCTTT
. few TRBJ2-3 TRBV5-1 CASSLPAGQSTDTQYF TGCGCCAGCAGCCTCCCCGCGGGCCAGAGCACAGATACGCAGTATTTT
. few TRBJ2-3 TRBV9 CASSVDSGPMDTQYF TGTGCCAGCAGCGTAGATTCAGGCCCCATGGATACGCAGTATTTT
TRBD2 many TRBJ2-7 TRBV13 CASSSQGLAPYEQYF TGTGCCAGCAGCTCCCAAGGACTAGCCCCCTACGAGCAGTACTTC
TRBD1 many TRBJ1-6 TRBV4-1 CASSQDGGQGPLHF TGCGCCAGCAGCCAAGATGGGGGACAGGGGCCCCTCCACTTT
. few TRBJ1-4 TRBV19 CASSIGGPGNEKLFF TGTGCCAGTAGTATTGGCGGCCCTGGAAATGAAAAACTGTTTTTT
TRBD1 many TRBJ2-7 TRBV27 CAAPRDRGYEQYF TGTGCCGCTCCCCGGGACAGGGGATACGAGCAGTACTTC
TRBD2 many TRBJ2-7 TRBV10-3 CAISEGLAGDVYEQYF TGTGCCATCAGTGAGGGACTAGCGGGGGATGTCTACGAGCAGTACTTC
TRBD1 many TRBJ2-7 TRBV6-6 CASSTNRDRGSYEQYF TGTGCCAGCAGTACTAACCGGGACAGGGGTTCCTACGAGCAGTACTTC
TRBD1 many TRBJ2-7 TRBV6-6 CASSSLPQGATGEQYF TGTGCCAGCAGTTCCCTTCCACAGGGGGCAACGGGAGAGCAGTACTTC
TRBD1 many TRBJ1-1 TRBV6-5 CASSYRGQGSAFF TGTGCCAGCAGTTACCGTGGACAGGGATCGGCTTTCTTT